This T cell receptor beta chain emerged from a study of blood T cells in healthy people across ages. Researchers report isolating at least 7 million PBMCs per sample. The second PCR ran about 6 to 12 cycles with a sample-barcoded 5' primer and J-beta primers. TCRdb passed the 5' RACE reads through MiXCR, listing each CDR3 protein once. The sample contains around 1,500,000 distinct CDR3 sequences, roughly 45% of which appear only once. The CDR3 is made up of 12 amino acids. Trimming removed 7 bases at V and 2 bases at J, with 7 bases between. Germline CDR1 is SNHLY and CDR2 is FYNNEI. The receptor comes from a woman aged 18-30 years in good health. What was sequenced was blood. The V and J genes are TRBV2 and TRBJ2-3, with D hard to call. The CDR3 nucleotides read TGTGCCAGCAACCCATACACAGATACGCAGTATTTT. This sequence encodes CASNPYTDTQYF.